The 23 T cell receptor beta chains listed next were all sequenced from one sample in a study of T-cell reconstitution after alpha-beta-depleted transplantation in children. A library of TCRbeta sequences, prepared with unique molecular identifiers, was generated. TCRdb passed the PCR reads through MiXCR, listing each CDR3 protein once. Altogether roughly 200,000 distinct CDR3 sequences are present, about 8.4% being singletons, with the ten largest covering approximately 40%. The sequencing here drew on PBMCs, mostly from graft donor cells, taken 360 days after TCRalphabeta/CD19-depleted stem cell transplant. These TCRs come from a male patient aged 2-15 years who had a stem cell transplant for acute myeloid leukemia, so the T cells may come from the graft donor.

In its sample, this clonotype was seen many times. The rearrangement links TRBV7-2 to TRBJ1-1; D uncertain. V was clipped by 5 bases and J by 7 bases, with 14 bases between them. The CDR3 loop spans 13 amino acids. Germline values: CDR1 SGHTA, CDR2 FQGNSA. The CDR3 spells CASSKDGWLEAFF. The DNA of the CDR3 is TGTGCCAGCAGCAAGGACGGTTGGCTTGAAGCTTTCTTT.

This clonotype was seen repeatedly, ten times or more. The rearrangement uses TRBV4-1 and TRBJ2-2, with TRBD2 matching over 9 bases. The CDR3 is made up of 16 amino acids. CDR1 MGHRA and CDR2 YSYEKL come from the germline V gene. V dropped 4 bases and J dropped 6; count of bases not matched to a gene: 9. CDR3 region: CASSPNRGGAPGELFF. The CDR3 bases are TGCGCCAGCAGCCCCAACCGCGGGGGGGCCCCCGGGGAGCTGTTTTTT.

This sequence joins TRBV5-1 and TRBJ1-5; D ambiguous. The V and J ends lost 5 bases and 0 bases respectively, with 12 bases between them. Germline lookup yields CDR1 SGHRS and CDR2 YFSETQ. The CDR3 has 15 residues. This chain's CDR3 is CASSPLDFSNQPQHF. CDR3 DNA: TGCGCCAGCAGTCCTTTGGATTTTAGCAATCAGCCCCAGCATTTT.

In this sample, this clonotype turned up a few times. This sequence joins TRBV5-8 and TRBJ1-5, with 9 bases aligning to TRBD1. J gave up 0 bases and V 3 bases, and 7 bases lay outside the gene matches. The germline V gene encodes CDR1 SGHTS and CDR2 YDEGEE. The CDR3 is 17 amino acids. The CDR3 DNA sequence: TGTGCCAGCAGCTGGGGGACAGGGTTTTATAGCAATCAGCCCCAGCATTTT. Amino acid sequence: CASSWGTGFYSNQPQHF.

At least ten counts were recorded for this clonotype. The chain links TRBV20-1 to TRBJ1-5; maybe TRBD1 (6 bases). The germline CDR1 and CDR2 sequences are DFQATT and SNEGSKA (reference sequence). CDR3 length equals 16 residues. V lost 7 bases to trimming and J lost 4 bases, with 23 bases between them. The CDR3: CSVKDSHVTANQPQHF. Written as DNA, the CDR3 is TGCAGTGTTAAGGACAGTCATGTCACTGCGAATCAGCCCCAGCATTTT.

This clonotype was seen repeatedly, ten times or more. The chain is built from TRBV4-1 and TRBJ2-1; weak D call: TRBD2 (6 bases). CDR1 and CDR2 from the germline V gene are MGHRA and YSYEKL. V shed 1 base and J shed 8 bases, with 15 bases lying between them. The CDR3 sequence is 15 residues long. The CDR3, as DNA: TGCGCCAGCAGCCAAGTGACAAGGGGCGGGGATGAGCAGTTCTTC. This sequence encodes CASSQVTRGGDEQFF.

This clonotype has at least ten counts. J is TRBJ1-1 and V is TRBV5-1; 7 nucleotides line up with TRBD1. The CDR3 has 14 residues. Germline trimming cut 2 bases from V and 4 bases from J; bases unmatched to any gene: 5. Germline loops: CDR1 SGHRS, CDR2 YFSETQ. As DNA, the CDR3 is TGCGCCAGCAGCTTAACCGCAGGGGGCACTGAAGCTTTCTTT. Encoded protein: CASSLTAGGTEAFF.

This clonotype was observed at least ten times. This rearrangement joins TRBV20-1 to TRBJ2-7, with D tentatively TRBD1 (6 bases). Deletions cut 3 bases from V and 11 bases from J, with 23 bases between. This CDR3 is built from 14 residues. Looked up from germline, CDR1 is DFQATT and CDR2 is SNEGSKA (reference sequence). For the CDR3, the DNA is TGCAGTGCTAGCTCCGGGACAAGATTCGATGTGGAGTACGTC. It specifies CSASSGTRFDVEYV.

The CDR3 loop reads CASSPYGTGFPYEQYF. The CDR3 DNA sequence: TGTGCCAGCAGCCCCTACGGGACAGGCTTTCCCTACGAGCAGTACTTC. The rearrangement links TRBV27 to TRBJ2-7, with 8 bases fitting TRBD1. Trimming removed 6 bases from V and 2 bases from J; junction bases left unmatched: 12. The germline CDR1 and CDR2 sequences are MNHEY and SMNVEV (reference sequence). This CDR3 has 16 residues.

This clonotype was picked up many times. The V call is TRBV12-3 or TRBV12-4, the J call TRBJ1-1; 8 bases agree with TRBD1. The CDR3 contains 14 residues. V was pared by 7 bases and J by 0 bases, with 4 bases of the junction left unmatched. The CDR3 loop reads CASNQGQVNTEAFF. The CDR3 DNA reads TGTGCCAGCAACCAGGGACAGGTGAACACTGAAGCTTTCTTT.

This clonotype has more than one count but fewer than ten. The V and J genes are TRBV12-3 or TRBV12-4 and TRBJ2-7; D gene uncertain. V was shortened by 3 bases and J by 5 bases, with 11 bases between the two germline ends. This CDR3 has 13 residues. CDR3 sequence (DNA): TGTGCCAGCAGTTTGCAGATAGGCGACGAGCAGTACTTC. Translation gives CASSLQIGDEQYF.

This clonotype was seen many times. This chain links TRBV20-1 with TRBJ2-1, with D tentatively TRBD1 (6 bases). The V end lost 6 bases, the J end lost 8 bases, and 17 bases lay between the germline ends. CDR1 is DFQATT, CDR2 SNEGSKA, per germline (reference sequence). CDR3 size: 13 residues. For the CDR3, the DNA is TGCAGTGCCCTTAGGGTTAAGGGGGATGAGCAGTTCTTC. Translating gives CSALRVKGDEQFF.

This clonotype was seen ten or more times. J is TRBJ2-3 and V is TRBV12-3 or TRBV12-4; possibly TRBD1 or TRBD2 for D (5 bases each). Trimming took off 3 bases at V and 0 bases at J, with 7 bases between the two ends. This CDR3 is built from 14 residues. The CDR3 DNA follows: TGTGCCAGCAGTTTGGGGGTTAGCACAGATACGCAGTATTTT. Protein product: CASSLGVSTDTQYF.

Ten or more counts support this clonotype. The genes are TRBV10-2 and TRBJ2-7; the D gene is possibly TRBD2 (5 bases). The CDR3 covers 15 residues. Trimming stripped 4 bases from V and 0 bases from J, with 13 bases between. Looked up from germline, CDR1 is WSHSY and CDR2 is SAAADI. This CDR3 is CASSVGLGSSYEQYV. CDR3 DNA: TGCGCCAGCAGTGTAGGACTGGGGAGCTCCTACGAGCAGTACGTC.

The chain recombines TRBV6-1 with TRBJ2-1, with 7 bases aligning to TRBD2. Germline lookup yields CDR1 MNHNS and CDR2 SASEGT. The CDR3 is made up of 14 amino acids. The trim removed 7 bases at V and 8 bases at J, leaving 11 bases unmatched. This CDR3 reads CASTLWEGRDEQFF. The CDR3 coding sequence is TGTGCCAGCACCTTGTGGGAGGGGAGGGATGAGCAGTTCTTC.

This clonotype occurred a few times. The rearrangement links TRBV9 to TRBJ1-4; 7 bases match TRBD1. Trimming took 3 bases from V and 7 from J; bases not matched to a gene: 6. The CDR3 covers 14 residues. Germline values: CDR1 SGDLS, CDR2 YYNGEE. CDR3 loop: CASSAAGGGEKLFF. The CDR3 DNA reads TGTGCCAGCAGCGCCGCAGGGGGAGGTGAAAAACTGTTTTTT.

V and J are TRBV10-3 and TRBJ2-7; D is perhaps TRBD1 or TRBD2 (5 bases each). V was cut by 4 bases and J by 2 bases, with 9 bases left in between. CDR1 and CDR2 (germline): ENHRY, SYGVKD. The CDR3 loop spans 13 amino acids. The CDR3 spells CAISVGTTYEQYF. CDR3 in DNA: TGTGCCATCAGTGTGGGGACGACCTACGAGCAGTACTTC.

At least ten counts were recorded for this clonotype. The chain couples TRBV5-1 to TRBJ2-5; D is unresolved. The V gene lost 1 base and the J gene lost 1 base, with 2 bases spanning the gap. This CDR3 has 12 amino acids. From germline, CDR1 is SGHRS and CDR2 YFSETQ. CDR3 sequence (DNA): TGCGCCAGCAGCTTGTTCCAAGAGACCCAGTACTTC. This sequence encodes CASSLFQETQYF.

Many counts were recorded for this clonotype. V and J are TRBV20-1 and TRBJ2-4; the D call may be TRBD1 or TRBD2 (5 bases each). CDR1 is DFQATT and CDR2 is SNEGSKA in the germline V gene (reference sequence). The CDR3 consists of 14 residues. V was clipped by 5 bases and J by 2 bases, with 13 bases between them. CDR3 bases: TGCAGTGCTCATAAGAGGGGACCCAAAAACATTCAGTACTTC. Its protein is CSAHKRGPKNIQYF.

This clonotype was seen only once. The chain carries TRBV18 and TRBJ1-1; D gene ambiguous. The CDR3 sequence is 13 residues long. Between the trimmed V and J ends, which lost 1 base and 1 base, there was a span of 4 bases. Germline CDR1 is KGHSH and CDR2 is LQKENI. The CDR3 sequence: CASSPRENTEAFF. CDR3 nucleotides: TGTGCCAGCTCACCACGGGAGAACACTGAAGCTTTCTTT.

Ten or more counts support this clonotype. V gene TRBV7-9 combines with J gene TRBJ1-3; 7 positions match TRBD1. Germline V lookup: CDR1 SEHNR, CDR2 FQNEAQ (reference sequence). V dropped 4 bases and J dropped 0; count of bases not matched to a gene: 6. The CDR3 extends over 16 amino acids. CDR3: CASSYMGQISGNTIYF. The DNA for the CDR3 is TGTGCCAGCAGCTATATGGGACAGATCTCTGGAAACACCATATATTTT.

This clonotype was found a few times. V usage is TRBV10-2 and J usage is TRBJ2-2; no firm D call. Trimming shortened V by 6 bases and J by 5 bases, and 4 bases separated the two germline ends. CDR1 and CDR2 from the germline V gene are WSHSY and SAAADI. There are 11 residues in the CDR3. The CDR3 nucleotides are TGCGCCAGCAGGCGAACCGGGGAGCTGTTTTTT. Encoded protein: CASRRTGELFF.

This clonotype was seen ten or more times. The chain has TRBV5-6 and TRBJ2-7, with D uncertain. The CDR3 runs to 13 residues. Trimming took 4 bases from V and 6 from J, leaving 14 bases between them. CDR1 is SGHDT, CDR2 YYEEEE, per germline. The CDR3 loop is CASSGMSPLEQYF. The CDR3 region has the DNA TGTGCCAGCAGCGGGATGTCCCCCCTCGAGCAGTACTTC.